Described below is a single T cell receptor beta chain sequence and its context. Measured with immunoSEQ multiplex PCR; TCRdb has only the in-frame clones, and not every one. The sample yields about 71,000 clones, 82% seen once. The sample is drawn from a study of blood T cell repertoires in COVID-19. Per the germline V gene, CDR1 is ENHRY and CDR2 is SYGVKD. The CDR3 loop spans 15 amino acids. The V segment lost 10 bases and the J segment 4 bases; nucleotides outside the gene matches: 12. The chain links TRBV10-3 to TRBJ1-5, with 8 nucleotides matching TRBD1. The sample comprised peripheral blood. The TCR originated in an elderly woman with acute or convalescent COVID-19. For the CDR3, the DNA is TGTGCCACGTACGGACAGGGTAAACGGAATCAGCCCCAGCATTTT. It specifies CATYGQGKRNQPQHF.